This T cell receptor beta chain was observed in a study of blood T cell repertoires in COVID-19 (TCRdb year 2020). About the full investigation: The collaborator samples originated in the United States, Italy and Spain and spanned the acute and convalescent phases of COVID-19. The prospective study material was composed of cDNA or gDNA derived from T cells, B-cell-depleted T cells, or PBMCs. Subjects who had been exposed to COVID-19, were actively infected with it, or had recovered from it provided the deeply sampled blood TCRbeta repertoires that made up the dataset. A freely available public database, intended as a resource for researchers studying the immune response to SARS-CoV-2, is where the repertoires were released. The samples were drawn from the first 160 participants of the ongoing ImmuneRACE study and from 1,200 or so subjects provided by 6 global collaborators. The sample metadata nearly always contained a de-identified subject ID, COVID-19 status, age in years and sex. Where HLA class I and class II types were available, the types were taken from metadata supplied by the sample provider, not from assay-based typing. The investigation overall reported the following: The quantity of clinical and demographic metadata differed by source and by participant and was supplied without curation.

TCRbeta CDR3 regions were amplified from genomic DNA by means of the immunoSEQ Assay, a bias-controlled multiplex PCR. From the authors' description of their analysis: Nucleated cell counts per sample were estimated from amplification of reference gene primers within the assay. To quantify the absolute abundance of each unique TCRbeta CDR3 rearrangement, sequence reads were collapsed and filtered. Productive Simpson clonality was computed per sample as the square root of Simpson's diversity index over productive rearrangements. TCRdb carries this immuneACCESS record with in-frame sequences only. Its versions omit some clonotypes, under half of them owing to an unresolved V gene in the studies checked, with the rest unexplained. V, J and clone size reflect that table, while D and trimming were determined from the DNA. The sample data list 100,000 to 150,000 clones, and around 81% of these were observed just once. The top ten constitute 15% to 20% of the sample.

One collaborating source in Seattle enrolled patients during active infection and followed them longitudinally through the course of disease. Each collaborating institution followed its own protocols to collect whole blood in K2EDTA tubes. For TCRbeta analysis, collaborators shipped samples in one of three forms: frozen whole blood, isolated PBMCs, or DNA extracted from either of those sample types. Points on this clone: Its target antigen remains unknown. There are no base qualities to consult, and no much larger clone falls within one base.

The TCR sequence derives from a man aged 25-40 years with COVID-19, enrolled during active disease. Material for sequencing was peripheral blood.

The sequence in DNA is TGCGCCAGCAGCCAAGATTGGGCCGTACGCTATGGCTACACCTTC. Its protein reads: CASSQDWAVRYGYTF. The rearrangement joined TRBV4-1 to TRBJ1-2; the D gene assignment is ambiguous. Spanning cysteine to phenylalanine, the CDR3 consists of 15 amino acids. Only the CDR3 region is kept as DNA, spanning 45 bases read in frame from base 1. For CDR1 and CDR2, the germline V gene lists MGHRA and YSYEKL. Cut back by 0 bases and 4 bases, the V and J ends lie 12 bases apart.